This entry features one T cell receptor beta chain sequence. Its matching antigen is unknown. The V gene lost 3 bases and the J gene lost 7 bases, with 8 bases spanning the gap. Germline V CDR1 and CDR2: SGHRS, YFSETQ. The CDR3 totals 12 residues. This sample was included in a study of human T cells and chemical hapten exposure. On the study more broadly: 2% DPC was applied to around 2 cm by around 2 cm of upper inner arm skin for sensitization.

As to time point: patch test 2, 6 weeks after DPC sensitization. The treatment here: therapeutic diphenylcyclopropenone sensitization with weekly scalp DPC. The template was total RNA from unfractionated whole blood. General study points: Versus controls, expanded TCRs had significantly more large CDR3 similarity clusters.

Individual cDNA molecules each carried unique molecular identifiers attached by the library. TCRdb re-called the RACE reads with MiXCR, one entry per CDR3 protein. Of approximately 89,000 distinct CDR3 sequences listed, 9.5% to 13% were seen once; the top ten hold under 2.5%. The sample here was whole blood, taken in connection with sensitization to the hapten diphenylcyclopropenone (DPC). The V call is TRBV5-1, the J call TRBJ2-1; no firm D call. The source of this sequence is a woman aged 30 to 39 with alopecia areata. Some clones in this sample may be carry-over from other donors' samples. The CDR3 DNA reads TGCGCCAGCAGCTCTGACGCGAATGAGCAGTTCTTC. This gives the protein CASSSDANEQFF.